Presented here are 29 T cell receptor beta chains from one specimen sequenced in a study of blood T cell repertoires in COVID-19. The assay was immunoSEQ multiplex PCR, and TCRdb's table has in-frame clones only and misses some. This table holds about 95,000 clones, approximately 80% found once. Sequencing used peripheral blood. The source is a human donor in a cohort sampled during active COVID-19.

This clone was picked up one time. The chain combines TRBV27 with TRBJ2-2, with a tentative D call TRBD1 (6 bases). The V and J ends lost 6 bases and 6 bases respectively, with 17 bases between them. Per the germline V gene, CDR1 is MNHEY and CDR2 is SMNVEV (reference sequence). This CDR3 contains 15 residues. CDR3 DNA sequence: TGTGCCAGCAGGTCAAACAGGGCCGCGGCCGGGGAGCTGTTTTTT. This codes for CASRSNRAAAGELFF.

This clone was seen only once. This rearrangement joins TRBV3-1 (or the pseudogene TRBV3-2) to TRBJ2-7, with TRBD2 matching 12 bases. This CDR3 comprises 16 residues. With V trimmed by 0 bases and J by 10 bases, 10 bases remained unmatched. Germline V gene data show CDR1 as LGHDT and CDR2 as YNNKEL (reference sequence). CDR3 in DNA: TGTGCCAGCAGCCAAGATCTAGCGGGAGGGTTAAAGTATCAGTACTTC. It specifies CASSQDLAGGLKYQYF.

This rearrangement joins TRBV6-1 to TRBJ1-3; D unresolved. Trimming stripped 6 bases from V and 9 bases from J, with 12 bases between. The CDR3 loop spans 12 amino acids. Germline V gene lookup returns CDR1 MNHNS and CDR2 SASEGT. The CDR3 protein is CASSHEGSTIYF. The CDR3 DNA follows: TGTGCCAGCAGCCACGAGGGTAGCACCATATATTTT.

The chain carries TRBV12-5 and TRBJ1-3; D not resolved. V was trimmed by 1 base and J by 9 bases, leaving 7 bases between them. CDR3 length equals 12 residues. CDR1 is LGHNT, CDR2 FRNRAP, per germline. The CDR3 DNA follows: TGTGCTAGTGGTTTGGAGAGGGCCACCATATATTTT. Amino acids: CASGLERATIYF.

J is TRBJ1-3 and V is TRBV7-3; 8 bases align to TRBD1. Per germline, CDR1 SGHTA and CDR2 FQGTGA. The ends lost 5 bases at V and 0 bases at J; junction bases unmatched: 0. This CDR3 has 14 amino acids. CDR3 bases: TGTGCCAGCAGCACAGGGGGCTCTGGAAACACCATATATTTT. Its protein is CASSTGGSGNTIYF.

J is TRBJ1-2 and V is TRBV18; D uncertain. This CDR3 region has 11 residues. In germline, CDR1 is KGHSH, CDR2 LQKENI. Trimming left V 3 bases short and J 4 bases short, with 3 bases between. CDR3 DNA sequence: TGTGCCAGCTCACCCAGCTATGGCTACACCTTC. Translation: CASSPSYGYTF.

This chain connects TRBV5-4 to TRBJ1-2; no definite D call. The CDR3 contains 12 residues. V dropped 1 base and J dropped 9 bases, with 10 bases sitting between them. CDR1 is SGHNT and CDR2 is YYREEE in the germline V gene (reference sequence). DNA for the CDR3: TGTGCCAGCAGCTTGACTATCGGGAGCTACACCTTC. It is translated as CASSLTIGSYTF.

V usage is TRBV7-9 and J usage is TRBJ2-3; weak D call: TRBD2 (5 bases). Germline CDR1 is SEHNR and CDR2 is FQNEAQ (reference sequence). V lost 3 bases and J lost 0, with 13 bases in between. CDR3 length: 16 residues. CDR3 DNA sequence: TGTGCCAGCAGCTTTGGAGCTGGCGGGAGCACAGATACGCAGTATTTT. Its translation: CASSFGAGGSTDTQYF.

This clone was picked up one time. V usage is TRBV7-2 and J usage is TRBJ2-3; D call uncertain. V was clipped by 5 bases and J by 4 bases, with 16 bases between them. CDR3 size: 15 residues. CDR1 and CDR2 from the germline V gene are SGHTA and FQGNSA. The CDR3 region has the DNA TGTGCCAGCAGCCCCTTGGCGGCGGCTCCAGATACGCAGTATTTT. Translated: CASSPLAAAPDTQYF.

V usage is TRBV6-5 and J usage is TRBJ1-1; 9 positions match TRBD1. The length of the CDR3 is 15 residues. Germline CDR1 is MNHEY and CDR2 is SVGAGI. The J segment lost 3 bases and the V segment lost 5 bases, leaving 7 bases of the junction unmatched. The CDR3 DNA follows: TGTGCCAGCAGTATTCACAGGGGGCCAGACACTGAAGCTTTCTTT. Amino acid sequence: CASSIHRGPDTEAFF.

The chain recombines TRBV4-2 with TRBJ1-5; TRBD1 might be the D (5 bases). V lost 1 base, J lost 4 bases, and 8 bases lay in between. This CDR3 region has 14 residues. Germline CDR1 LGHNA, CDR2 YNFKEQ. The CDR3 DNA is TGTGCCAGCAGCCAAGGACAGCTTAATCAGCCCCAGCATTTT. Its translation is CASSQGQLNQPQHF.

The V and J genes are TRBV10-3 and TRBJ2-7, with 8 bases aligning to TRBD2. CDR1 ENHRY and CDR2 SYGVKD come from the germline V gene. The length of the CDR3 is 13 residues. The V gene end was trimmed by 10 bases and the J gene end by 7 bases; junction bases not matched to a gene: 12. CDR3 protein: CATEGSGGSEQYF. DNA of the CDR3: TGTGCCACTGAGGGCAGCGGGGGATCTGAGCAGTACTTC.

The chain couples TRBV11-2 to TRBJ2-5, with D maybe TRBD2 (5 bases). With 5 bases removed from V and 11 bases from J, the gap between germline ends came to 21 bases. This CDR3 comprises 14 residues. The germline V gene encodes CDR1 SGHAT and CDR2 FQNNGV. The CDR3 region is CASSAYSGTSFQYF. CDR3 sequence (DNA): TGTGCCAGCAGCGCTTACTCGGGAACCTCGTTTCAGTACTTC.

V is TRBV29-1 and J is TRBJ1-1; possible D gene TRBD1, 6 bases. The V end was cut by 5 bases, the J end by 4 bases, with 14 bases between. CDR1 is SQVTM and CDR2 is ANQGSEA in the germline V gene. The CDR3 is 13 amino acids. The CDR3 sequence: CSVTTGPTTEAFF. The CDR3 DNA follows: TGCAGCGTTACCACAGGGCCCACCACTGAAGCTTTCTTT.

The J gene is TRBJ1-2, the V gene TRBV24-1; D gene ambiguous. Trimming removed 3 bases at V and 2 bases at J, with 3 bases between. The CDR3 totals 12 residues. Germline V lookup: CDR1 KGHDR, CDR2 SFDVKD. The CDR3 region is CATSDPNYGYTF. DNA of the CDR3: TGTGCCACCAGTGATCCAAACTATGGCTACACCTTC.

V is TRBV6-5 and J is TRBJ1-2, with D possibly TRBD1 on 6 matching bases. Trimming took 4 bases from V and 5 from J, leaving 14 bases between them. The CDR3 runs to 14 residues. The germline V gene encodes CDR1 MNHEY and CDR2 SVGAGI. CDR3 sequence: CASSFSDSLYGYTF. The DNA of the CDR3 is TGTGCCAGCAGTTTCTCGGACAGTTTGTATGGCTACACCTTC.

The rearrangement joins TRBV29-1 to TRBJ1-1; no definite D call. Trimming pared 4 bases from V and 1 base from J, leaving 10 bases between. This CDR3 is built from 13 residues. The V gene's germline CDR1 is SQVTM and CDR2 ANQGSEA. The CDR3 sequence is CSVVTPRNTEAFF. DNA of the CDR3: TGCAGCGTTGTAACTCCAAGGAACACTGAAGCTTTCTTT.

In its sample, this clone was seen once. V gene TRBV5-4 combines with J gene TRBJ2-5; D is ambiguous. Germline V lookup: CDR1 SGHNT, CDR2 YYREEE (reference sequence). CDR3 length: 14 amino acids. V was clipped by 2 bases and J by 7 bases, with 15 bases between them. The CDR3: CASSLGVELGTQYF. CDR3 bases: TGTGCCAGCAGCTTAGGAGTCGAGCTGGGGACCCAGTACTTC.

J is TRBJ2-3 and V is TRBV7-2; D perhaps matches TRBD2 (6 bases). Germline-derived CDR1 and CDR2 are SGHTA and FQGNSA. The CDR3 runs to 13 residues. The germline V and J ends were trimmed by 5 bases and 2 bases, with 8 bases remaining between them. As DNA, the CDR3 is TGTGCCAGCAGCGGGACTTTCACAGATACGCAGTATTTT. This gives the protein CASSGTFTDTQYF.

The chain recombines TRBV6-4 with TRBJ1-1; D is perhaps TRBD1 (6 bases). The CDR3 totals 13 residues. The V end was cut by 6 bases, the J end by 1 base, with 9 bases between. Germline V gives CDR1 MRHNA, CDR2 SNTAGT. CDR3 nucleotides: TGTGCCAGCAGGCAGGGGCAGAACACTGAAGCTTTCTTT. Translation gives CASRQGQNTEAFF.

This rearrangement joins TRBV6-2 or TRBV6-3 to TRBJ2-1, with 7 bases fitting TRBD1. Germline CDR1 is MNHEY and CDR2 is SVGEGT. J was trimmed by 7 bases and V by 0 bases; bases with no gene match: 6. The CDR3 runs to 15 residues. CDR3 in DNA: TGTGCCAGCAGTTACTCCGTGACAGGGTTGAATGAGCAGTTCTTC. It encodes CASSYSVTGLNEQFF.

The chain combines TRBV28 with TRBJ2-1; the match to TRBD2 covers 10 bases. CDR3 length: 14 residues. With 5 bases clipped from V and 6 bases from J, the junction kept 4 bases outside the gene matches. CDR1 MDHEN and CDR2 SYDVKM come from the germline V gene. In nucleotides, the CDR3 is TGTGCCAGCAGTCCCTGGACTAGCGGCAATGAGCAGTTCTTC. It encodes CASSPWTSGNEQFF.

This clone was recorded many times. The CDR3 DNA reads TGTGCCACCAGCAGAGTGCGGGGATCGGGCAATGAGCAGTTCTTC. Translating gives CATSRVRGSGNEQFF. The chain uses TRBV15 and TRBJ2-1; D is perhaps TRBD2 (6 bases). V lost 1 base and J lost 6, with 13 bases in between. CDR1 is LNHNV and CDR2 is YYDKDF in the germline V gene (reference sequence). The CDR3 contains 15 residues.

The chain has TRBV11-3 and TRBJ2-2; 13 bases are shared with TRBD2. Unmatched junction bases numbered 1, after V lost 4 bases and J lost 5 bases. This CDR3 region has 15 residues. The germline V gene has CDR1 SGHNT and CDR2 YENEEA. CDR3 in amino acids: CASSSGLAGTGELFF. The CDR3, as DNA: TGTGCCAGCAGCTCGGGACTAGCGGGGACCGGGGAGCTGTTTTTT.

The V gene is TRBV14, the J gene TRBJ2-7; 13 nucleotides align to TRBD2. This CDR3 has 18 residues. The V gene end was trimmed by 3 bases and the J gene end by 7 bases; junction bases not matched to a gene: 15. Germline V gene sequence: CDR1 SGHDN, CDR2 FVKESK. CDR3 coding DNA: TGTGCCAGCAGCCAGGGTACTAGCGGGAGGGTTCCCTTCTGGGAGCAGTACTTC. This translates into CASSQGTSGRVPFWEQYF.

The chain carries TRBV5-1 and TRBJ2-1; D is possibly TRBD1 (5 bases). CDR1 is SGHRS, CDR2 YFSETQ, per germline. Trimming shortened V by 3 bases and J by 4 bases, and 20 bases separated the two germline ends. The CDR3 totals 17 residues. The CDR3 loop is CASSSLGRGSGYNEQFF. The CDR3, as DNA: TGCGCCAGCAGCTCGTTGGGGCGCGGTTCCGGGTACAATGAGCAGTTCTTC.

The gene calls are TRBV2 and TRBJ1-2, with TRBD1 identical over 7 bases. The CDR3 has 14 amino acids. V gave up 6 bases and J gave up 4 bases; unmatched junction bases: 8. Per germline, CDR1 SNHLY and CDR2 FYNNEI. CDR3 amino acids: CASSSTGSGYGYTF. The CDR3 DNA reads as TGTGCCAGCAGCTCGACAGGGTCTGGCTATGGCTACACCTTC. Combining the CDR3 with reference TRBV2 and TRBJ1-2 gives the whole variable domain EPEVTQTPSHQVTQMGQEVILRCVPISNHLYFYWYRQILGQKVEFLVSFYNNEISEKSEIFDDQFSVERPDGSNFTLKIRSTKLEDSAMYFCASSSTGSGYGYTFGSGTRLTVV.

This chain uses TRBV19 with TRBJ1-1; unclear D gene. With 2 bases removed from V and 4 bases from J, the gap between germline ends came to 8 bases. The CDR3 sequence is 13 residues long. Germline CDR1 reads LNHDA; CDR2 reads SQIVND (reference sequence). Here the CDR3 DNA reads TGTGCCAGTAGTATAACCCGGGGCACTGAAGCTTTCTTT. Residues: CASSITRGTEAFF.

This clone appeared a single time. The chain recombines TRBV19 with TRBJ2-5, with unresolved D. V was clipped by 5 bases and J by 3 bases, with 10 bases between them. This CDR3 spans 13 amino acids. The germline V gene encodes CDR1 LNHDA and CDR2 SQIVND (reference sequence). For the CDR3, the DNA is TGTGCCAGTAGTGTATGGCGGAAAGAGACCCAGTACTTC. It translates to CASSVWRKETQYF.